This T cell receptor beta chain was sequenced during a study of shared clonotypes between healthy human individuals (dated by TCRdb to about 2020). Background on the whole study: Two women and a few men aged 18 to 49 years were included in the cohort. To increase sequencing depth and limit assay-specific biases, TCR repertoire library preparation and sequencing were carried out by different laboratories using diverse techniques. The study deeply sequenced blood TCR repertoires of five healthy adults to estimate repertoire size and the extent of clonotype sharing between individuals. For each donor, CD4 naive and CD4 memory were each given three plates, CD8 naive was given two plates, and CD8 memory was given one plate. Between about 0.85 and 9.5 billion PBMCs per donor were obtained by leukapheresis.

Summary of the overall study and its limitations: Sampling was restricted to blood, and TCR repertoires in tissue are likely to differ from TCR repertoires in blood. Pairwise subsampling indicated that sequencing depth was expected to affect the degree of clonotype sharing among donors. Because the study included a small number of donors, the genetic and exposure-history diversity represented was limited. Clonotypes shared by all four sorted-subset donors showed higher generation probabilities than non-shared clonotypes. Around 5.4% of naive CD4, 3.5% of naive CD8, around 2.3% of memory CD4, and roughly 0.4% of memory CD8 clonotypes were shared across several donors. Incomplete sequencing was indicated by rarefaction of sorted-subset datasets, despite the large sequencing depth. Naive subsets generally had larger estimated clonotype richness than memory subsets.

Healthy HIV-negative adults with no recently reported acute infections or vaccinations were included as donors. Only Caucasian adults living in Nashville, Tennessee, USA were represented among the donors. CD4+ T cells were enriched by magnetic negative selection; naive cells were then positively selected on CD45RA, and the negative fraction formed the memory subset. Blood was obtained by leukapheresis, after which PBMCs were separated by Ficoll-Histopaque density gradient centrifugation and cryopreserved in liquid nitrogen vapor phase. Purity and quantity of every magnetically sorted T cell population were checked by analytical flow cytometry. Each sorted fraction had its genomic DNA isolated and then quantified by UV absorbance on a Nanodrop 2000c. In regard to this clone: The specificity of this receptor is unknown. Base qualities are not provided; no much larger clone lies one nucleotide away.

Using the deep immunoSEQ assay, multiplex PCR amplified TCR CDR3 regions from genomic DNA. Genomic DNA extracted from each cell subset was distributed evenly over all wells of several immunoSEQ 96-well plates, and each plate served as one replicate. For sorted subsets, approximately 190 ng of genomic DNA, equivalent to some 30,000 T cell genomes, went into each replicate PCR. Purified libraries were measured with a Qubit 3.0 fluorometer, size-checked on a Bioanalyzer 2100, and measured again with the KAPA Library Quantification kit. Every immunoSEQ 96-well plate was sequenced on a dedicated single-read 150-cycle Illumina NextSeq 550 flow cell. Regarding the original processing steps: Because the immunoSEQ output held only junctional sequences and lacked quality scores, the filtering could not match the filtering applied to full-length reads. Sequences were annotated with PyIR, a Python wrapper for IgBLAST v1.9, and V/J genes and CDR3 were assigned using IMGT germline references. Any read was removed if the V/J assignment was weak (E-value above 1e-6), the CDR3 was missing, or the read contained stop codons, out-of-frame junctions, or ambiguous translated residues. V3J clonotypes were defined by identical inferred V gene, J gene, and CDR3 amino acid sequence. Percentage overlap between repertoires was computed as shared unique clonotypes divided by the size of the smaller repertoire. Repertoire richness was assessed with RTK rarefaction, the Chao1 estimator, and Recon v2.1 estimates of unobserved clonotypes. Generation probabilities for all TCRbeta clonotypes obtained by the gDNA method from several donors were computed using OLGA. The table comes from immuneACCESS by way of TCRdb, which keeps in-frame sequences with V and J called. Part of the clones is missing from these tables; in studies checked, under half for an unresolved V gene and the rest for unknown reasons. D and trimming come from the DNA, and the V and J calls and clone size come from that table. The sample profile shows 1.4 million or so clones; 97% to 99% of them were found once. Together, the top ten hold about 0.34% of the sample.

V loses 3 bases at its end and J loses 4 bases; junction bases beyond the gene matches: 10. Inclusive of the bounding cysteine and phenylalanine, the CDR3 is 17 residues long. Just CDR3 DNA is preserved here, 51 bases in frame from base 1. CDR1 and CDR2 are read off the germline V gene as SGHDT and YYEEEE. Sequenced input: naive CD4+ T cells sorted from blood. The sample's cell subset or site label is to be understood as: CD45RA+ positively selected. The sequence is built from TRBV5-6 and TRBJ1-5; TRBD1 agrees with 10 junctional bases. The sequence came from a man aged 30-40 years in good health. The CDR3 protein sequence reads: CASSSRDRGTWNQPQHF. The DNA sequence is TGTGCCAGCAGCTCCCGGGACAGGGGTACGTGGAATCAGCCCCAGCATTTT.